The 29 T cell receptor beta chains presented below share a single source sample, sequenced in a study of CD8 T cells in Susac syndrome. An input of roughly 0.5 to 1 ug of RNA was subjected to reverse transcription using random hexamers. In TCRdb, the immunoSEQ multiplex PCR reads were re-called with MiXCR into one record per CDR3 protein. The repertoire holds around 200,000 distinct CDR3 sequences, with around 95% as singletons. The specimen was CD4+ T cells from PBMCs. These receptors came from a human donor in good health.

The chain links TRBV2 to TRBJ2-3, with TRBD2 identical over 13 bases. Germline lookup yields CDR1 SNHLY and CDR2 FYNNEI. Trimming removed 4 bases from V and 3 bases from J; junction bases left unmatched: 1. This CDR3 region has 15 residues. DNA of the CDR3: TGTGCCAGCAGTGGGACTAGCGGGAGAACAGATACGCAGTATTTT. Translating gives CASSGTSGRTDTQYF.

The rearrangement joins TRBV29-1 to TRBJ1-1; the D gene is possibly TRBD1 (5 bases). V lost 3 bases and J 7 bases, leaving 15 bases between the germline ends. The CDR3 is 13 residues long. Germline CDR1 reads SQVTM; CDR2 reads ANQGSEA. The DNA for the CDR3 is TGCAGCGTTGATAGATCTGGGGCAGTTGAAGCTTTCTTT. Its protein product is CSVDRSGAVEAFF. Together with reference TRBV29-1 and TRBJ1-1, the CDR3 gives the full variable domain: SAVISQKPSRDICQRGTSLTIQCQVDSQVTMMFWYRQQPGQSLTLIATANQGSEATYESGFVIDKFPISRPNLTFSTLTVSNMSPEDSSIYLCSVDRSGAVEAFFGQGTRLTVV.

V is TRBV30 and J is TRBJ2-1; maybe TRBD2 (5 bases). The CDR3 length is 9 residues. Germline V CDR1 and CDR2: GTSNPN, SVGIG (reference sequence). V lost 7 bases and J lost 10, with 8 bases in between. CDR3 DNA sequence: TGTGCCTACAAGCGGGAGCAGTTCTTC. Its protein product is CAYKREQFF.

This chain connects TRBV2 to TRBJ1-1; a possible D gene is TRBD1 (5 bases). V lost 2 bases and J lost 1, with 8 bases in between. The V gene's germline CDR1 is SNHLY and CDR2 FYNNEI. The CDR3 consists of 14 residues. In DNA, the CDR3 is TGTGCCAGCAGTGAAAGGGGCTGGAACACTGAAGCTTTCTTT. Its protein product is CASSERGWNTEAFF.

The J gene is TRBJ1-4, the V gene TRBV28; D perhaps matches TRBD1 (5 bases). Per germline, CDR1 MDHEN and CDR2 SYDVKM. The CDR3 sequence is 13 residues long. V dropped 9 bases and J dropped 5 bases, with 13 bases sitting between them. CDR3 bases: TGTGCCAGTAAGAAGCAGGGAAATGAAAAACTGTTTTTT. Translated, it gives CASKKQGNEKLFF. The variable domain in full, with the rest retrieved from reference TRBV28 and TRBJ1-4, is DVKVTQSSRYLVKRTGEKVFLECVQDMDHENMFWYRQDPGLGLRLIYFSYDVKMKEKGDIPEGYSVSREKKERFSLILESASTNQTSMYLCASKKQGNEKLFFGSGTQLSVL.

The rearrangement links TRBV3-1 to TRBJ1-5; D uncertain. V was shortened by 1 base and J by 0 bases, with 10 bases between the two germline ends. Germline assignment: CDR1 LGHDT and CDR2 YNNKEL (reference sequence). CDR3 length equals 16 residues. Here the CDR3 DNA reads TGTGCCAGCAGCCAAGGACGGAGTCATAGCAATCAGCCCCAGCATTTT. Its protein product is CASSQGRSHSNQPQHF.

The rearrangement joins TRBV27 to TRBJ1-1, with 7 nucleotides matching TRBD1. Germline values: CDR1 MNHEY, CDR2 SMNVEV (reference sequence). This CDR3 region has 12 residues. Losses at the gene ends were 6 bases for V and 7 bases for J; bases not matched to a gene: 5. The DNA for the CDR3 is TGTGCCAGCAGGAAGGGACAGCTTGAAGCTTTCTTT. Protein product: CASRKGQLEAFF.

The V gene is TRBV29-1, the J gene TRBJ2-1; weak D call: TRBD2 (6 bases). The CDR3 runs 14 residues. Germline assignment: CDR1 SQVTM and CDR2 ANQGSEA. V was pared by 4 bases and J by 7 bases, with 17 bases between. The CDR3 DNA follows: TGCAGCGTTGGGGGGGTATCTTCGCGGAATGAGCAGTTCTTC. Translating it yields CSVGGVSSRNEQFF.

The chain employs TRBV4-1 and TRBJ2-3; D tentatively fits TRBD1 or TRBD2 (5 bases each). V shed 2 bases and J shed 5 bases, with 14 bases lying between them. CDR3 length: 15 amino acids. The V gene's germline CDR1 is MGHRA and CDR2 YSYEKL. CDR3 nucleotide sequence: TGCGCCAGCAGCCAACAAGGGACCCTCGGAGATACGCAGTATTTT. As protein: CASSQQGTLGDTQYF.

This chain uses TRBV24-1 with TRBJ1-5, with a weak D call TRBD1 (5 bases). The V gene lost 7 bases and the J gene lost 4 bases, with 13 bases spanning the gap. The CDR3 length is 14 residues. CDR1 and CDR2 (germline): KGHDR, SFDVKD. CDR3 residues: CATSLTGSNQPQHF. CDR3 DNA: TGTGCCACCAGCCTAACAGGATCGAATCAGCCCCAGCATTTT.

This chain joins TRBV12-3 or TRBV12-4 and TRBJ1-2; no clear D. The CDR3 runs 13 residues. Trimming left V 8 bases short and J 3 bases short, with 13 bases between. In DNA, the CDR3 is TGTGCCAGCCGGATTCGTCCGGACTATGGCTACACCTTC. Translated, it gives CASRIRPDYGYTF.

The chain combines TRBV27 with TRBJ1-4; no clear D gene. CDR1 is MNHEY, CDR2 SMNVEV, per germline (reference sequence). There are 15 residues in the CDR3. Trimming stripped 4 bases from V and 0 bases from J, with 9 bases between. This CDR3 is CASSSRDATNEKLFF. The CDR3 DNA reads as TGTGCCAGCAGTTCCCGGGATGCAACTAATGAAAAACTGTTTTTT.

The rearrangement links TRBV7-3 to TRBJ1-2, with a possible D match to TRBD1 (5 bases). The CDR3 sequence is 14 residues long. Germline V CDR1 and CDR2: SGHTA, FQGTGA. With 11 bases removed from V and 5 bases from J, the gap between germline ends came to 21 bases. CDR3 sequence (DNA): TGTGCCTCCGGGGACCGGGTGGGCGGTTATGGCTACACCTTC. Translating it yields CASGDRVGGYGYTF.

The gene calls are TRBV12-3 or TRBV12-4 and TRBJ2-3, with a weak D call TRBD1 (6 bases). CDR3 size: 15 residues. V was shortened by 7 bases and J by 0 bases, with 14 bases between the two germline ends. In DNA, the CDR3 is TGTGCCAGCACCAAAGGGGGTTGGAGCACAGATACGCAGTATTTT. Translated: CASTKGGWSTDTQYF.

The rearrangement links TRBV29-1 to TRBJ2-5; D uncertain. Germline values: CDR1 SQVTM, CDR2 ANQGSEA. There are 12 residues in the CDR3. V was clipped by 8 bases and J by 10 bases, with 20 bases between them. For the CDR3, the DNA is TGCAGCATTAACTCCGGTCTGATAGGCCAGTACTTC. It specifies CSINSGLIGQYF.

This sequence joins TRBV11-1 and TRBJ2-1; perhaps D is TRBD1 or TRBD2 (5 bases each). The CDR3 has 13 amino acids. Germline V gene data show CDR1 as SGHAT and CDR2 as FQDESV (reference sequence). The V end lost 6 bases, the J end lost 5 bases, and 11 bases lay between the germline ends. The CDR3 loop reads CASSYGTDNEQFF. The CDR3 DNA is TGTGCCAGCAGTTACGGGACGGACAATGAGCAGTTCTTC.

The chain joins TRBV18 to TRBJ1-6, with D possibly TRBD1 on 5 matching bases. This CDR3 is built from 16 residues. CDR1 and CDR2 (germline): KGHSH, LQKENI. The V gene lost 6 bases and the J gene lost 5 bases, with 17 bases spanning the gap. CDR3 in amino acids: CASSSLPRADNSPLHF. The CDR3 region has the DNA TGTGCCAGCTCGTCCCTGCCCAGGGCCGATAATTCACCCCTCCACTTT.

This clonotype was picked up a small number of times. The J gene is TRBJ2-7, the V gene TRBV12-3 or TRBV12-4, with D perhaps matching TRBD2 (6 bases). V gave up 1 base and J gave up 3 bases, with 10 bases separating them. There are 14 residues in the CDR3. CDR3 protein: CASSLGSGDYEQYF. In nucleotides, the CDR3 is TGTGCCAGCAGTTTAGGGTCGGGGGACTACGAGCAGTACTTC.

This sequence joins TRBV5-1 and TRBJ2-1, with 9 bases lining up with TRBD2. V dropped 1 base and J dropped 5; count of bases not matched to a gene: 4. Germline V gene sequence: CDR1 SGHRS, CDR2 YFSETQ. The CDR3 runs 15 residues. The CDR3 sequence is CASSLMPSGNNEQFF. Written as DNA, the CDR3 is TGCGCCAGCAGCTTGATGCCTAGCGGGAACAATGAGCAGTTCTTC.

In DNA form, the CDR3 reads TGCAGTGCTACAGGACAGACCTATGGCTACACCTTC. Its protein product is CSATGQTYGYTF. This rearrangement joins TRBV20-1 to TRBJ1-2; possible D gene TRBD1, 6 bases. Germline loops: CDR1 DFQATT, CDR2 SNEGSKA (reference sequence). The CDR3 totals 12 residues. V was cut by 4 bases and J by 4 bases, with 10 bases left in between.

The V gene is TRBV5-1, the J gene TRBJ2-1; 7 nucleotides agree with TRBD2. Germline V gene sequence: CDR1 SGHRS, CDR2 YFSETQ. With 4 bases clipped from V and 7 bases from J, the junction kept 2 bases outside the gene matches. The CDR3 length is 12 residues. The CDR3 DNA reads TGCGCCAGCAGCCTGGGGGGGAATGAGCAGTTCTTC. Its translation: CASSLGGNEQFF.

The chain uses TRBV7-2 and TRBJ1-2, with no clear D. V lost 0 bases and J 8 bases, leaving 10 bases between the germline ends. The CDR3 loop spans 13 amino acids. The germline gives CDR1 SGHTA, CDR2 FQGNSA. The CDR3 is CASSLAWVGGYTF. DNA for the CDR3: TGTGCCAGCAGCTTAGCGTGGGTGGGAGGCTACACCTTC.

The chain has TRBV20-1 and TRBJ2-5; TRBD2 might be the D (5 bases). V lost 6 bases to trimming and J lost 5 bases, with 22 bases between them. Germline values: CDR1 DFQATT, CDR2 SNEGSKA (reference sequence). The CDR3 spans 15 residues. The CDR3 DNA reads TGCAGTGCAATGAGGCGGGCTGCCCGTGTCGAGACCCAGTACTTC. Translated: CSAMRRAARVETQYF.

This clonotype appeared once. Here the CDR3 DNA reads TGCGCCAGCTCCGTGGGACTTCCTAATGAAAAACTGTTTTTT. As protein: CASSVGLPNEKLFF. The V gene is TRBV5-1, the J gene TRBJ1-4; tentatively, D is TRBD1 (5 bases). Germline-derived CDR1 and CDR2 are SGHRS and YFSETQ. V lost 7 bases and J 3 bases, leaving 13 bases between the germline ends. The CDR3 consists of 14 residues.

The rearrangement uses TRBV14 and TRBJ2-1, with 8 bases matching TRBD2. Looked up from germline, CDR1 is SGHDN and CDR2 is FVKESK. V gave up 4 bases and J gave up 9 bases; unmatched junction bases: 14. The CDR3 consists of 16 residues. The CDR3 here is CASSLPRLAGVGEQFF. The DNA for the CDR3 is TGTGCCAGCAGCCTCCCAAGGCTAGCGGGTGTGGGTGAGCAGTTCTTC.

The V call is TRBV5-1, the J call TRBJ1-1; D unresolved. From germline, CDR1 is SGHRS and CDR2 YFSETQ. The CDR3 spans 14 residues. Trimming took 4 bases from V and 0 from J, leaving 10 bases between them. The chain's CDR3 is CASSRESMNTEAFF. CDR3 sequence (DNA): TGCGCCAGCAGCCGAGAGTCTATGAACACTGAAGCTTTCTTT.

CDR3: CASTLGGVTDTQYF. DNA of the CDR3: TGTGCCAGCACCTTGGGCGGGGTTACAGATACGCAGTATTTT. This rearrangement joins TRBV11-2 to TRBJ2-3; a possible D gene is TRBD2 (6 bases). Trimming pared 7 bases from V and 3 bases from J, leaving 14 bases between. Germline V gene lookup returns CDR1 SGHAT and CDR2 FQNNGV. CDR3 length: 14 amino acids.

This clonotype was seen once. V and J are TRBV3-1 and TRBJ2-7; a possible D gene is TRBD2 (5 bases). V was pared by 2 bases and J by 4 bases, with 12 bases between. CDR3 size: 14 residues. From germline, CDR1 is LGHDT and CDR2 YNNKEL (reference sequence). The CDR3 loop reads CASSQLSWEYEQYV. CDR3 nucleotides: TGTGCCAGCAGCCAACTTTCGTGGGAGTACGAGCAGTACGTC.

This chain joins TRBV7-9 and TRBJ2-7, with unresolved D. The ends were cut back, 7 bases at V and 5 bases at J, with 15 bases in the middle. This CDR3 has 13 amino acids. Germline V gene sequence: CDR1 SEHNR, CDR2 FQNEAQ (reference sequence). CDR3 in amino acids: CASTEAVTDEQYF. Written as DNA, the CDR3 is TGTGCCAGCACCGAGGCGGTTACGGACGAGCAGTACTTC.